The entry below describes one T cell receptor (beta chain). What it recognizes is unknown. Carried by the TCR beta cDNA libraries were unique molecular identifiers. MiXCR, applied by TCRdb to the PCR reads, yields one record per CDR3 protein. In the table there are about 460,000 distinct CDR3 sequences, over 35% of which are singletons. These data originate in a study of post-analysis software for immune sequencing data. Whole-study findings and limits: Patients used about 5 TRBV segments, including TRBV5-6, TRBV5-1 and TRBV20-1, more often than controls.

The CDR3 length is 15 residues. Germline CDR1 reads MDHEN; CDR2 reads SYDVKM. J lost 6 bases, V lost 5 bases, and 13 bases had no gene match. The gene calls are TRBV28 and TRBJ2-7; 7 nucleotides match TRBD2. The sample consisted of blood. This TCR derives from a girl aged 5-17 years with multiple sclerosis. CDR3 sequence reads: CASSVGGTVLGEQYF. The CDR3 bases are TGTGCCAGCAGTGTCGGGGGGACTGTTCTGGGCGAGCAGTACTTC.